The 27 T cell receptor beta chains below all came from one sample that was sequenced in a study of post-analysis software for immune sequencing data. Study-level findings and limits: The five TRBV segments detected at higher frequency in patients than in controls included TRBV5-6, TRBV5-1 and TRBV20-1.

These receptors are not linked to any known antigen. Each TCR beta cDNA library carried unique molecular identifiers. Each CDR3 protein is one row after TCRdb ran MiXCR on the PCR reads. The table records about 560,000 distinct CDR3 sequences, roughly 40% of them present only once. The specimen sequenced was blood. These receptor sequences come from a girl aged 10-17 years with multiple sclerosis.

This clonotype was detected a few times. The CDR3 DNA is TGTGCCAGCAGCCACCATTTCGCGAGGGGGACAGAAGAGACCCAGTACTTC. The encoded protein is CASSHHFARGTEETQYF. The chain couples TRBV4-2 to TRBJ2-5, with TRBD1 matching over 7 bases. The CDR3 runs to 17 residues. Germline CDR1 LGHNA, CDR2 YNFKEQ. J was trimmed by 3 bases and V by 3 bases; bases with no gene match: 13.

This clonotype came up a few times. This rearrangement joins TRBV6-1 to TRBJ2-1; D might be TRBD1 (7 bases). Germline CDR1 is MNHNS and CDR2 is SASEGT. Trimming stripped 8 bases from V and 7 bases from J, with 15 bases between. The CDR3 is 13 residues long. The CDR3 reads CASARTGGNEQFF. In DNA, the CDR3 is TGTGCCAGCGCCCGGACAGGAGGGAATGAGCAGTTCTTC.

V and J are TRBV12-3 or TRBV12-4 and TRBJ1-1; D is ambiguous. The CDR3 is made up of 14 amino acids. V dropped 6 bases and J dropped 1 base, with 12 bases sitting between them. The CDR3 loop is CASRWVLENTEAFF. CDR3 nucleotide sequence: TGTGCCAGCAGGTGGGTGTTGGAGAACACTGAAGCTTTCTTT.

Only a few counts were recorded for this clonotype. The genes are TRBV27 and TRBJ2-1, with D uncertain. This CDR3 is built from 11 residues. The germline CDR1 and CDR2 sequences are MNHEY and SMNVEV (reference sequence). The V end lost 3 bases, the J end lost 8 bases, and 5 bases lay between the germline ends. The CDR3 sequence is CASSFVDEQFF. The CDR3 DNA follows: TGTGCCAGCAGTTTTGTCGATGAGCAGTTCTTC.

In DNA, the CDR3 is TGCAGTGCTAGAGTAGCGGGAAGGGATGAGCAGTTCTTC. Translated: CSARVAGRDEQFF. The chain joins TRBV20-1 to TRBJ2-1; 8 bases are shared with TRBD2. In germline, CDR1 is DFQATT, CDR2 SNEGSKA (reference sequence). The CDR3 has 13 amino acids. Unmatched junction bases numbered 4, after V lost 1 base and J lost 8 bases.

DNA of the CDR3: TGTGCCACCAGTGACCCGGACAGCGGGAGGGGGCGGAGTGAGCAGTTCTTC. Protein: CATSDPDSGRGRSEQFF. This rearrangement joins TRBV24-1 to TRBJ2-1; 10 bases agree with TRBD2. CDR1 and CDR2 (germline): KGHDR, SFDVKD. The CDR3 has 17 residues. Trimming cost V 4 bases and J 9 bases; bases outside gene matches: 14.

The V gene is TRBV18, the J gene TRBJ2-5; D possibly matches TRBD1 or TRBD2 (5 bases each). The germline V gene has CDR1 KGHSH and CDR2 LQKENI. The CDR3 is 16 amino acids. Trimming removed 3 bases from V and 4 bases from J, with 18 bases in between. The CDR3 sequence is CASSPRQIARGETQYF. The CDR3 DNA sequence: TGTGCCAGCTCACCTAGACAGATAGCTCGGGGAGAGACCCAGTACTTC.

V and J are TRBV5-1 and TRBJ2-7; possible D gene TRBD1, 6 bases. This CDR3 region has 14 residues. Germline CDR1 reads SGHRS; CDR2 reads YFSETQ. V lost 6 bases and J 0 bases, leaving 13 bases between the germline ends. CDR3 protein: CASKPYRDSYEQYF. CDR3 nucleotide sequence: TGCGCCAGCAAACCCTACAGGGACTCCTACGAGCAGTACTTC.

This clonotype was picked up a small number of times. V is TRBV4-1 and J is TRBJ2-5, with 12 bases aligning to TRBD1. The ends lost 2 bases at V and 5 bases at J; junction bases unmatched: 6. The CDR3 loop spans 16 amino acids. Germline CDR1 and CDR2: MGHRA and YSYEKL. The CDR3 DNA is TGCGCCAGCAGCCAAACCGGGACAGGGGGCGCGGAGACCCAGTACTTC. This encodes CASSQTGTGGAETQYF.

This clonotype occurred once. J is TRBJ2-1 and V is TRBV10-3; either TRBD1 or TRBD2 may fit D (5 bases each). There are 15 residues in the CDR3. Trimming pared 9 bases from V and 6 bases from J, leaving 21 bases between. CDR1 is ENHRY and CDR2 is SYGVKD in the germline V gene. This CDR3 is CAINDGGRKGNEQFF. The CDR3, as DNA: TGTGCCATAAACGATGGGGGTCGAAAGGGCAATGAGCAGTTCTTC.

J is TRBJ2-5 and V is TRBV5-5, with 7 bases lining up with TRBD2. With 5 bases clipped from V and 0 bases from J, the junction kept 4 bases outside the gene matches. The CDR3 spans 14 residues. From germline, CDR1 is SGHKS and CDR2 YYEKEE (reference sequence). In nucleotides, the CDR3 is TGTGCCAGCAGGTTACGGGGGGACCAAGAGACCCAGTACTTC. It translates to CASRLRGDQETQYF.

This sequence joins TRBV20-1 and TRBJ2-1; the D gene is possibly TRBD2 (6 bases). Germline assignment: CDR1 DFQATT and CDR2 SNEGSKA (reference sequence). Trimming took 5 bases from V and 9 from J, leaving 14 bases between them. The CDR3 is made up of 12 amino acids. CDR3 sequence reads: CSAPLPGGEQFF. Written as DNA, the CDR3 is TGCAGTGCTCCCCTCCCCGGGGGTGAGCAGTTCTTC.

This rearrangement joins TRBV20-1 to TRBJ1-2; tentative D call: TRBD1 (5 bases). Trimming removed 0 bases from V and 6 bases from J, with 14 bases in between. The CDR3 contains 14 residues. CDR1 is DFQATT, CDR2 SNEGSKA, per germline (reference sequence). CDR3 protein: CSARDYGRDDGYTF. The CDR3 coding sequence is TGCAGTGCTAGAGATTATGGCAGGGACGATGGCTACACCTTC.

This clonotype was seen only a few times. V and J are TRBV12-3 or TRBV12-4 and TRBJ2-1; 14 positions agree with TRBD2. J gave up 7 bases and V 5 bases, and 10 bases lay outside the gene matches. The length of the CDR3 is 17 residues. This CDR3 is CASSPEGLAGVWNEQFF. The CDR3, as DNA: TGTGCCAGCAGTCCCGAGGGACTAGCGGGAGTCTGGAATGAGCAGTTCTTC.

This clonotype was observed a handful of times. The chain has TRBV6-1 and TRBJ2-5, with 7 bases fitting TRBD1. Germline V lookup: CDR1 MNHNS, CDR2 SASEGT. With 4 bases clipped from V and 2 bases from J, the junction kept 10 bases outside the gene matches. This CDR3 is 16 amino acids long. CDR3 DNA: TGTGCCAGCAGTGCAGACGGTTCCAGGGGGCAAGAGACCCAGTACTTC. As protein: CASSADGSRGQETQYF.

J is TRBJ2-1 and V is TRBV24-1; D remains unclear. The CDR3 runs 11 residues. V shed 5 bases and J shed 10 bases, with 8 bases lying between them. CDR1 is KGHDR and CDR2 is SFDVKD in the germline V gene. The CDR3 sequence: CATSGRREQFF. CDR3 nucleotide sequence: TGTGCCACCAGTGGGCGCCGAGAGCAGTTCTTC.

In the case of this clonotype: The junction departs from germline at one end; a sequencing error may be responsible. The CDR3 region is CACSVGQGNYGYTF. CDR3 DNA: TGTGCCTGCAGCGTGGGACAGGGGAACTATGGCTACACCTTC. The rearrangement joins TRBV5-6 to TRBJ1-2; TRBD1 matches 10 bases. Germline values: CDR1 SGHDT, CDR2 YYEEEE. CDR3 length: 14 amino acids.

The chain has TRBV5-1 and TRBJ1-1, with D tentatively TRBD1 (5 bases). The V gene's germline CDR1 is SGHRS and CDR2 YFSETQ. The CDR3 runs to 14 residues. The V and J ends lost 0 bases and 7 bases respectively, with 13 bases between them. In DNA, the CDR3 is TGCGCCAGCAGCTTGGGGGGGTGGCAGGATGAAGCTTTCTTT. Amino acid sequence: CASSLGGWQDEAFF.

The chain couples TRBV12-3 or TRBV12-4 to TRBJ2-1; D may be TRBD1 (5 bases). The V end was cut by 3 bases, the J end by 7 bases, with 13 bases between. This CDR3 contains 14 residues. The CDR3 sequence is CASSFGGAWNEQFF. The CDR3 DNA is TGTGCCAGCAGTTTTGGTGGGGCATGGAATGAGCAGTTCTTC.

The chain combines TRBV7-8 with TRBJ2-1; D possibly matches TRBD1 or TRBD2 (5 bases each). The germline gives CDR1 SGHVS, CDR2 FQNEAQ. The V end was cut by 5 bases, the J end by 0 bases, with 14 bases between. This CDR3 is 16 amino acids long. The CDR3 DNA is TGTGCCAGCAGCCCGGCCGGGGCGAGCTCCTACAATGAGCAGTTCTTC. It encodes CASSPAGASSYNEQFF.

The V gene is TRBV12-3 or TRBV12-4, the J gene TRBJ1-1; D ambiguous. V was pared by 6 bases and J by 0 bases, with 14 bases between. CDR3 length: 15 amino acids. The CDR3 region has the DNA TGTGCCAGCAGCCCGAGGGTAGGGTTGAACACTGAAGCTTTCTTT. Protein product: CASSPRVGLNTEAFF.

V gene TRBV29-1 combines with J gene TRBJ2-1; D is uncertain. The CDR3 extends over 10 amino acids. Deletions cut 7 bases from V and 9 bases from J, with 10 bases between. In germline, CDR1 is SQVTM, CDR2 ANQGSEA. CDR3 sequence (DNA): TGCAGCGGCCTGCAGTCTGAGCAGTTCTTC. It specifies CSGLQSEQFF.

This clonotype was found a few times. The genes are TRBV10-2 and TRBJ2-3; 9 bases are a match to TRBD1. CDR3 size: 14 residues. With 8 bases clipped from V and 1 base from J, the junction kept 4 bases outside the gene matches. Germline CDR1 reads WSHSY; CDR2 reads SAAADI. CDR3 amino acids: CASARDRGTDTQYF. As DNA, the CDR3 is TGCGCCAGCGCACGGGACAGGGGCACAGATACGCAGTATTTT.

Ten or more counts support this clonotype. The J gene is TRBJ2-3, the V gene TRBV12-3 or TRBV12-4; the match to TRBD2 covers 8 bases. CDR3 length equals 14 residues. V dropped 6 bases and J dropped 6; count of bases not matched to a gene: 8. CDR3 DNA: TGTGCCAGCAGCAAAGCGGGAGAGGACGATACGCAGTATTTT. It encodes CASSKAGEDDTQYF.

CDR3 loop: CSGYRGRNDEQFF. Here the CDR3 DNA reads TGCAGCGGCTACAGGGGGCGAAACGATGAGCAGTTCTTC. The chain joins TRBV29-1 to TRBJ2-1; TRBD1 agrees at 9 bases. With V trimmed by 7 bases and J by 8 bases, 9 bases remained unmatched. The CDR3 has 13 amino acids. Germline values: CDR1 SQVTM, CDR2 ANQGSEA.

The genes are TRBV2 and TRBJ2-3; D not resolved. The CDR3 totals 13 residues. Trimming stripped 8 bases from V and 2 bases from J, with 11 bases between. Germline V gene data show CDR1 as SNHLY and CDR2 as FYNNEI. CDR3 sequence: CASVSRFTDTQYF. The CDR3 region has the DNA TGTGCCAGCGTCTCCCGGTTCACAGATACGCAGTATTTT.

This chain links TRBV9 with TRBJ2-7, with D perhaps given as TRBD1 or TRBD2 (7 bases each). With the DNA end fitting TRBJ2-5 better, the J assignment may be wrong. Germline CDR1 reads SGDLS; CDR2 reads YYNGEE. This CDR3 has 15 residues. The CDR3 is CASSGATGRAETQYF. The CDR3 DNA sequence: TGTGCCAGCAGCGGGGCGACAGGGAGGGCGGAGACCCAGTACTTC.